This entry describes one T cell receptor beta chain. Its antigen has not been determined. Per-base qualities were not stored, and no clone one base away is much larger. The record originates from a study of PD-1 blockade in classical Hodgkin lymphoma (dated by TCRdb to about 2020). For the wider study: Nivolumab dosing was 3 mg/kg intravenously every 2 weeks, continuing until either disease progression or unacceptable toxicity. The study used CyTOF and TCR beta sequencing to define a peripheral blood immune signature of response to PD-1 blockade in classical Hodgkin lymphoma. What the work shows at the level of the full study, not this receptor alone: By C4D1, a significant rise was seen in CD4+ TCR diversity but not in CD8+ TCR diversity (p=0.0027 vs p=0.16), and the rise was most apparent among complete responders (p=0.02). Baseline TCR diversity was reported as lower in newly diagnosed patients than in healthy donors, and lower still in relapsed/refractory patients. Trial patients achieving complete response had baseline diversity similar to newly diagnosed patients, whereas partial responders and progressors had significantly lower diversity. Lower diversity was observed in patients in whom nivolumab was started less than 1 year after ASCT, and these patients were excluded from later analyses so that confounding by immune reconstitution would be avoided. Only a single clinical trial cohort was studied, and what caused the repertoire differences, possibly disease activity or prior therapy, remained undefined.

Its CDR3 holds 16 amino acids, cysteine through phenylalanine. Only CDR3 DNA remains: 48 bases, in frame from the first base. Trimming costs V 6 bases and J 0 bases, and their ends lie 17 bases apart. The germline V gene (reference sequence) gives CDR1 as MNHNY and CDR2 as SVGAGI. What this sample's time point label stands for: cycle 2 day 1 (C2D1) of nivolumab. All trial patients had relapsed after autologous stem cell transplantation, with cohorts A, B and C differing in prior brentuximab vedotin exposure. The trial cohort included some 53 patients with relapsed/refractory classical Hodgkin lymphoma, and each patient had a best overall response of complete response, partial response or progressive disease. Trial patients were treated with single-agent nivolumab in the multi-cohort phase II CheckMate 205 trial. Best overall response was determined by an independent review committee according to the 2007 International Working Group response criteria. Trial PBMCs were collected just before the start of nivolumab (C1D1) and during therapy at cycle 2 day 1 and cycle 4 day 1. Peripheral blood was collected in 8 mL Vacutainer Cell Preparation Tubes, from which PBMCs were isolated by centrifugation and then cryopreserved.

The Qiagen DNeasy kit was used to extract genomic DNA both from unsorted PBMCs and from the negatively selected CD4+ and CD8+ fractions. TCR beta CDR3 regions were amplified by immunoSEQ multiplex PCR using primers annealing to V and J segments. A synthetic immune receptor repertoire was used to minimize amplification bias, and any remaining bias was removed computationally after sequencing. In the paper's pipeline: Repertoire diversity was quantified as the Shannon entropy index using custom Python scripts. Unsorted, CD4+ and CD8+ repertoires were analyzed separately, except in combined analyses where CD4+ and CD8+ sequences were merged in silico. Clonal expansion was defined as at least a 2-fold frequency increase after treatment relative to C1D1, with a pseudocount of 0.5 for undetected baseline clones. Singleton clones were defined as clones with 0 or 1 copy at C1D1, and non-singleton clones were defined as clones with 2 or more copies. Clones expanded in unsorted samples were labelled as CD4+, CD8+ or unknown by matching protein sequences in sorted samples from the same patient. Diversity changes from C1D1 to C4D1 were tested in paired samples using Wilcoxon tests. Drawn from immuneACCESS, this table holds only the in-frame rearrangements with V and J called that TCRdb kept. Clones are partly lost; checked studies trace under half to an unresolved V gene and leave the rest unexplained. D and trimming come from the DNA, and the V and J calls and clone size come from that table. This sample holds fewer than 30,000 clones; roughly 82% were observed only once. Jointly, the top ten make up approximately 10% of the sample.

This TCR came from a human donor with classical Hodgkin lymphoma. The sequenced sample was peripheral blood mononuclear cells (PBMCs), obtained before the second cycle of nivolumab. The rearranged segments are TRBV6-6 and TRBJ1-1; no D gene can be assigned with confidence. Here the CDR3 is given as CASRSRVSSMNTEAFF. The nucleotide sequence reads TGTGCCAGCAGAAGTCGGGTTTCGAGCATGAACACTGAAGCTTTCTTT.